The 3 T cell receptor beta chains given below trace back to one sample, sequenced in a study of blood T cell repertoires in COVID-19. The assay was immunoSEQ multiplex PCR, and TCRdb's table has in-frame clones only and misses some. The sample has some 240,000 clones, 65% to 90% seen once. The specimen sequenced was peripheral blood. The receptor source for this set is a woman aged 40 to 50 who had recovered from COVID-19.

The rearrangement joins TRBV2 to TRBJ2-2; 7 nucleotides align to TRBD1. Trimming took 5 bases from V and 1 from J; bases not matched to a gene: 4. The CDR3 totals 15 residues. Looked up from germline, CDR1 is SNHLY and CDR2 is FYNNEI. CDR3 loop: CASSYRTGNTGELFF. The CDR3 DNA reads TGTGCCAGCAGTTATAGGACAGGGAACACCGGGGAGCTGTTTTTT.

The V gene is TRBV3-1 (or the pseudogene TRBV3-2), the J gene TRBJ2-7; 11 nucleotides agree with TRBD2. The junction had 6 bases not matched to a gene; V was cut back by 4 bases and J by 4 bases. Germline-derived CDR1 and CDR2 are LGHDT and YNNKEL (reference sequence). The CDR3 is 15 amino acids. The CDR3 DNA follows: TGTGCCAGCAGCCGAAAGACTAGCGGGAATTACGAGCAGTACTTC. It codes for CASSRKTSGNYEQYF.

V is TRBV11-2 and J is TRBJ2-6; 10 bases line up with TRBD1. Per the germline V gene, CDR1 is SGHAT and CDR2 is FQNNGV. Trimming at V came to 4 bases and at J to 0 bases, leaving 9 bases not matched to a gene. This CDR3 has 19 amino acids. CDR3 sequence reads: CASSSRTGGLNSGANVLTF. DNA of the CDR3: TGTGCCAGCAGCTCACGGACAGGGGGTCTCAACTCTGGGGCCAACGTCCTGACTTTC.